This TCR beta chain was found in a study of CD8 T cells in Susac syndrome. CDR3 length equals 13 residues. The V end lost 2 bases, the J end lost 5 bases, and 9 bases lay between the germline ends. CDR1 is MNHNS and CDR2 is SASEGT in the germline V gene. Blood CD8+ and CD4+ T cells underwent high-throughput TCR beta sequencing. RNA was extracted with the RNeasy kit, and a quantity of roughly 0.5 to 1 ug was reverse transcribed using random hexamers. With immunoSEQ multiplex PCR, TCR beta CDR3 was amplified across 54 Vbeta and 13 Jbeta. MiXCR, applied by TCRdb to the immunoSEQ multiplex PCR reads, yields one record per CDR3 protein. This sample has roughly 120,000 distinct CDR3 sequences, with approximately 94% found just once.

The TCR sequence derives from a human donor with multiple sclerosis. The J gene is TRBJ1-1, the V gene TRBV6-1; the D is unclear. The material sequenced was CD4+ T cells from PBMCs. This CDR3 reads CASSESLGTEAFF. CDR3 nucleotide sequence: TGTGCCAGCAGTGAATCGTTGGGGACTGAAGCTTTCTTT.